The rows below give T cell receptor beta chains drawn from one sample of a study of CD8+CD57+ T cells in acquired aplastic anemia. TCRdb passed the reads through MiXCR, listing each CDR3 protein once. The profile shows 150,000 to 200,000 distinct CDR3 sequences, around 52% of them singletons. Sequenced sample: sorted CD4+, CD8+, or CD8+CD57+ T cells (not recorded which) from PBMCs. The receptor set was obtained from a human donor with aplastic anemia. Both conserved end residues are part of each CDR3. Each record gives: clone size, V gene, CDR3 protein. Some rows mark clone size as missing; the rest say once, few, many or name a class of expanded clone.

abundance: many; v_gene: TRBV7-9; CDR3aa: CASSSPRDRGPTDTQYF
abundance: -; v_gene: TRBV24-1; CDR3aa: CATASKNDEQFF
abundance: few; v_gene: TRBV10-3; CDR3aa: CAIKPTGDTGELFF
abundance: -; v_gene: TRBV3-1; CDR3aa: CASSHAGAPNTEAFF
abundance: -; v_gene: TRBV15; CDR3aa: CATTGGVNSPLHF
abundance: few; v_gene: TRBV15; CDR3aa: CATSSGHRVSGANVLTF
abundance: -; v_gene: TRBV20-1; CDR3aa: CSARGSGQTKYGYTF
abundance: many; v_gene: TRBV19; CDR3aa: CASRPEGGTEAFF
abundance: -; v_gene: TRBV15; CDR3aa: CATSRGQGFEKLFF
abundance: many; v_gene: TRBV3-1; CDR3aa: CASSQVTAGSTYEQYF
abundance: -; v_gene: TRBV2; CDR3aa: CASSEKQGGLQHF
abundance: once; v_gene: TRBV27; CDR3aa: CASRTGYYGYTF
abundance: -; v_gene: TRBV10-3; CDR3aa: CAISVKYEQFF
abundance: many; v_gene: TRBV10-2; CDR3aa: CASSVGLRDQPQHF
abundance: -; v_gene: TRBV19; CDR3aa: CASRWGRGPNQPQHF
abundance: -; v_gene: TRBV6-1; CDR3aa: CASSHDANYGYTF
abundance: -; v_gene: TRBV24-1; CDR3aa: CATSDSDGNYGYTF
abundance: many; v_gene: TRBV19; CDR3aa: CASSIYSTGGELFF
abundance: -; v_gene: TRBV24-1; CDR3aa: CATSDSWEDTQYF
abundance: -; v_gene: TRBV7-9; CDR3aa: CASSNKREGVETQYF
abundance: -; v_gene: TRBV11-2; CDR3aa: CASSSSTAGPDTQYF
abundance: -; v_gene: TRBV14; CDR3aa: CASSPWTGGETQYF
abundance: many; v_gene: TRBV9; CDR3aa: CASSVGAGSQPQHF
abundance: -; v_gene: TRBV7-4; CDR3aa: CASSENVRSPLHF
abundance: -; v_gene: TRBV2; CDR3aa: CASSEGNEQYF
abundance: many; v_gene: TRBV5-1; CDR3aa: CASSLYATGSTDTQYF
abundance: -; v_gene: TRBV24-1; CDR3aa: CATSDSSGGGDTQYF
abundance: -; v_gene: TRBV29-1; CDR3aa: CSVVGRNTDTQYF
abundance: -; v_gene: TRBV14; CDR3aa: CASSSSGAGGYTF
abundance: few; v_gene: TRBV2; CDR3aa: CASSGGTNTGELFF
abundance: few; v_gene: TRBV2; CDR3aa: CASSEVGRNTIYF
abundance: -; v_gene: TRBV7-2; CDR3aa: CASSLMGTQYF
abundance: -; v_gene: TRBV2; CDR3aa: CASSLVGIYEQYF
abundance: -; v_gene: TRBV7-3; CDR3aa: CASSLPGTRSYEQYF
abundance: -; v_gene: TRBV20-1; CDR3aa: CSAKLAGVHEQYF
abundance: few; v_gene: TRBV6-2/TRBV6-3; CDR3aa: CASTDGSIRQTQYF
abundance: few; v_gene: TRBV25-1; CDR3aa: CASSYFGSRYEQYF
abundance: many; v_gene: TRBV7-2; CDR3aa: CASSFGEFYEQYF
abundance: -; v_gene: TRBV24-1; CDR3aa: CATSDYRVDQPQHF
abundance: few; v_gene: TRBV6-5; CDR3aa: CASSSKEEGTGALTNTEAFF
abundance: -; v_gene: TRBV25-1; CDR3aa: CASGQNSGNTIYF
abundance: many; v_gene: TRBV20-1; CDR3aa: CSARGQYPLAGAADTQYF
abundance: many; v_gene: TRBV9; CDR3aa: CASSVEGPHYNEQFF
abundance: -; v_gene: TRBV4-1; CDR3aa: CASSQETLSYEQYF
abundance: many; v_gene: TRBV4-1; CDR3aa: CASSHETSGITYEQYF
abundance: many; v_gene: TRBV19; CDR3aa: CASSTNEAFF
abundance: -; v_gene: TRBV2; CDR3aa: CASHPSHGYEQYF
abundance: many; v_gene: TRBV7-2; CDR3aa: CASSRRRGRVNTEAFF
abundance: -; v_gene: TRBV6-2/TRBV6-3; CDR3aa: CASSYGPSGPSTDTQYF
abundance: -; v_gene: TRBV20-1; CDR3aa: CSAGARSYEQYF
abundance: many; v_gene: TRBV24-1; CDR3aa: CATSDPGQPQHF
abundance: -; v_gene: TRBV7-7; CDR3aa: CASNPRSF
abundance: many; v_gene: TRBV12-5; CDR3aa: CASGWGTEPQHF
abundance: -; v_gene: TRBV10-3; CDR3aa: CAIGEWGAEAFF
abundance: many; v_gene: TRBV30; CDR3aa: CAWSDYPTGGYTF
abundance: -; v_gene: TRBV7-9; CDR3aa: CASSRGPPRNEQFF
abundance: -; v_gene: TRBV19; CDR3aa: CASRWSNQPQHF
abundance: -; v_gene: TRBV27; CDR3aa: CASSEREVSDTQYF
abundance: -; v_gene: TRBV5-1; CDR3aa: CASSAHSGGQTDTQYF